Described below is a single TCR beta chain sequence and its context. The antigen is not known. These data originate in a study of T cells after yellow fever vaccination. TCRdb re-called the 5' RACE reads through MiXCR, storing one row per CDR3 protein. There are some 110,000 distinct CDR3 sequences in the sample; nearly 7.5% occur only once, and nearly 2.5% lies in the top ten. Study-level results: Peak timing came faster in the weaker secondary response, day 5 versus 15.

This clonotype originated in a man aged 18 to 30 who received the YFV17D yellow fever vaccine. The material sequenced was CD4+ T cells sorted from PBMCs, taken about 10 days after the first yellow fever vaccination.

The DNA for the CDR3 is TGTGCCAAAAAGCAGTTGTCGGCAGGGGGAAACATTCAGTACTTC. As protein: CAKKQLSAGGNIQYF. The chain recombines TRBV10-3 with TRBJ2-4, with 7 bases identical to TRBD1. Germline trimming cut 10 bases from V and 6 bases from J; bases unmatched to any gene: 15. CDR3 length: 15 amino acids. Germline V gene data show CDR1 as ENHRY and CDR2 as SYGVKD.